The 32 T cell receptor beta chains given below trace back to one sample, sequenced in a study of shared clonotypes between healthy human individuals. Measured with immunoSEQ multiplex PCR; TCRdb has only the in-frame clones, and not every one. The table records roughly 700,000 clones, less than 95% of them present only once. Sequencing was performed on memory CD8+ T cells from PBMCs. Subset indicated: CD45RO+ cells pooled with CCR7-negative TemRA cells. These receptors were obtained from a man between 18 and 29 years old in good health. Some clones in this sample may be carry-over from other donors' samples.

This clone was counted only a few times. The J gene is TRBJ1-1, the V gene TRBV7-8; D unclear. There are 12 residues in the CDR3. Deletions cut 6 bases from V and 6 bases from J, with 11 bases between. From germline, CDR1 is SGHVS and CDR2 FQNEAQ. Here the CDR3 reads CASRPLGSEAFF. CDR3 DNA: TGTGCCAGCAGACCTCTTGGATCTGAAGCTTTCTTT.

V is TRBV19 and J is TRBJ1-1; D unclear. The CDR3 is 14 residues long. The germline V gene encodes CDR1 LNHDA and CDR2 SQIVND (reference sequence). V was trimmed by 7 bases and J by 2 bases, leaving 14 bases between them. The CDR3 bases are TGTGCCAGTAAACCCGGAGTTGCTAACACTGAAGCTTTCTTT. This codes for CASKPGVANTEAFF.

The chain recombines TRBV4-2 with TRBJ1-2, with TRBD1 matching 7 bases. This CDR3 has 18 amino acids. Trimming cost V 0 bases and J 4 bases; bases outside gene matches: 14. CDR1 is LGHNA, CDR2 YNFKEQ, per germline. CDR3 sequence reads: CASSQEGGGVWGLYGYTF. The CDR3 bases are TGTGCCAGCAGCCAAGAAGGGGGCGGAGTCTGGGGCCTCTATGGCTACACCTTC.

This chain connects TRBV7-9 to TRBJ1-3, with D tentatively TRBD1 (5 bases). The germline V and J ends were trimmed by 1 base and 0 bases, with 16 bases remaining between them. CDR1 and CDR2 from the germline V gene are SEHNR and FQNEAQ (reference sequence). The CDR3 is 18 residues long. The CDR3 region is CASSLGGLLSLSGNTIYF. In DNA, the CDR3 is TGTGCCAGCAGCTTAGGGGGACTCCTTTCCCTCTCTGGAAACACCATATATTTT. The full variable domain, its missing parts supplied by reference TRBV7-9 and TRBJ1-3, is DTGVSQNPRHKITKRGQNVTFRCDPISEHNRLYWYRQTLGQGPEFLTYFQNEAQLEKSRLLSDRFSAERPKGSFSTLEIQRTEQGDSAMYLCASSLGGLLSLSGNTIYFGEGSWLTVV.

This sequence joins TRBV19 and TRBJ2-5; either TRBD1 or TRBD2 may supply D (5 bases each). The CDR3 has 14 residues. The germline CDR1 and CDR2 sequences are LNHDA and SQIVND (reference sequence). Trimming shortened V by 3 bases and J by 1 base, and 9 bases separated the two germline ends. The CDR3 DNA follows: TGTGCCAGTAGTATGTTTGGGGGCCAAGAGACCCAGTACTTC. Translated, it gives CASSMFGGQETQYF.

Comments on this clone: This CDR3 is also generated by other DNA sequences in the sample. The rearrangement joins TRBV2 to TRBJ2-2, with 7 bases fitting TRBD2. V was clipped by 7 bases and J by 1 base; unmatched bases: 3. The CDR3 is made up of 14 amino acids. Looked up from germline, CDR1 is SNHLY and CDR2 is FYNNEI. This chain's CDR3 is CASTGGGNTGELFF. CDR3 DNA sequence: TGTGCCAGCACGGGCGGGGGGAACACCGGGGAGCTGTTTTTT. The full variable domain, with the rest looked up from reference TRBV2 and TRBJ2-2, is EPEVTQTPSHQVTQMGQEVILRCVPISNHLYFYWYRQILGQKVEFLVSFYNNEISEKSEIFDDQFSVERPDGSNFTLKIRSTKLEDSAMYFCASTGGGNTGELFFGEGSRLTVL.

The chain combines TRBV9 with TRBJ2-7; D is perhaps TRBD2 (5 bases). In germline, CDR1 is SGDLS, CDR2 YYNGEE. The CDR3 is made up of 14 amino acids. The V gene lost 0 bases and the J gene lost 3 bases, with 10 bases spanning the gap. CDR3 bases: TGTGCCAGCAGCGTAGGTAGCGCACTCTACGAGCAGTACTTC. Translating it yields CASSVGSALYEQYF.

The J gene is TRBJ1-1, the V gene TRBV7-9, with 7 bases matching TRBD1. The CDR3 extends over 14 amino acids. Germline loops: CDR1 SEHNR, CDR2 FQNEAQ (reference sequence). The ends lost 5 bases at V and 4 bases at J; junction bases unmatched: 7. The CDR3 DNA follows: TGTGCCAGCAGCCAGGAGGGGGCGCCCACTGAAGCTTTCTTT. It encodes CASSQEGAPTEAFF.

The chain recombines TRBV28 with TRBJ2-7, with 8 positions matching TRBD1. V shed 5 bases and J 3 bases; nucleotides not matched to a gene: 12. Germline-derived CDR1 and CDR2 are MDHEN and SYDVKM. The CDR3 covers 16 residues. CDR3 region: CASSPTRRTGYYEQYF. The CDR3 coding sequence is TGTGCCAGCAGTCCAACCCGACGGACAGGGTACTACGAGCAGTACTTC. The entire variable domain, with the rest obtained from reference TRBV28 and TRBJ2-7, is as follows: DVKVTQSSRYLVKRTGEKVFLECVQDMDHENMFWYRQDPGLGLRLIYFSYDVKMKEKGDIPEGYSVSREKKERFSLILESASTNQTSMYLCASSPTRRTGYYEQYFGPGTRLTVT.

The chain carries TRBV18 and TRBJ2-1; tentatively, D is TRBD1 (5 bases). The CDR3 sequence is 13 residues long. V lost 3 bases, J lost 3 bases, and 6 bases lay in between. The V gene's germline CDR1 is KGHSH and CDR2 LQKENI. The CDR3 DNA is TGTGCCAGCTCACCGGACAACTACAATGAGCAGTTCTTC. This codes for CASSPDNYNEQFF.

The chain recombines TRBV6-1 with TRBJ1-1, with D perhaps matching TRBD1 (5 bases). The CDR3 spans 14 residues. Between the trimmed V and J ends, which lost 8 bases and 5 bases, there was a span of 18 bases. Germline-derived CDR1 and CDR2 are MNHNS and SASEGT. In DNA, the CDR3 is TGTGCCAGCGATAACCGGGGAAGGGGTACTGAAGCTTTCTTT. It codes for CASDNRGRGTEAFF.

The chain has TRBV7-9 and TRBJ1-6, with a possible D match to TRBD1 (5 bases). The germline V and J ends were trimmed by 5 bases and 6 bases, with 11 bases remaining between them. This CDR3 has 14 residues. The germline V gene has CDR1 SEHNR and CDR2 FQNEAQ (reference sequence). CDR3 region: CASSLDSLNSPLHF. CDR3 nucleotides: TGTGCCAGCAGCCTTGACAGCCTTAATTCACCCCTCCACTTT.

This chain connects TRBV9 to TRBJ2-3; D ambiguous. This CDR3 is 16 amino acids long. CDR1 and CDR2 from the germline V gene are SGDLS and YYNGEE. The germline V and J ends were trimmed by 1 base and 3 bases, with 15 bases remaining between them. CDR3 bases: TGTGCCAGCAGCGTACATCCTAGACCCTCTACAGATACGCAGTATTTT. It is translated as CASSVHPRPSTDTQYF.

The V gene is TRBV7-6, the J gene TRBJ2-3, with D perhaps matching TRBD2 (5 bases). Trimming took off 2 bases at V and 1 base at J, with 16 bases between the two ends. The CDR3 contains 17 residues. Germline V gene data show CDR1 as SGHVS and CDR2 as FNYEAQ. The CDR3 loop reads CASSLIGREWGTDTQYF. The CDR3 bases are TGTGCCAGCAGCTTAATCGGAAGGGAGTGGGGCACAGATACGCAGTATTTT.

The chain uses TRBV18 and TRBJ2-3; no firm D call. The CDR3 contains 14 residues. Germline V CDR1 and CDR2: KGHSH, LQKENI. The V gene lost 7 bases and the J gene lost 2 bases, with 13 bases spanning the gap. The CDR3: CASLLGTNTDTQYF. The DNA for the CDR3 is TGTGCCAGCTTGTTGGGCACCAACACAGATACGCAGTATTTT.

In this sample, this clone turned up once. V is TRBV6-5 and J is TRBJ1-1; 9 nucleotides match TRBD1. CDR1 is MNHEY, CDR2 SVGAGI, per germline. V was clipped by 8 bases and J by 2 bases; unmatched bases: 9. The CDR3 covers 15 residues. Here the CDR3 DNA reads TGTGCCAGCGTCATGGGACAGGGTATTAACACTGAAGCTTTCTTT. Its translation is CASVMGQGINTEAFF.

The chain carries TRBV7-2 and TRBJ2-7, with D tentatively TRBD1 or TRBD2 (6 bases each). V was shortened by 0 bases and J by 0 bases, with 12 bases between the two germline ends. Germline assignment: CDR1 SGHTA and CDR2 FQGNSA. The CDR3 contains 16 residues. The CDR3 reads CASSLAVGGSSYEQYF. Here the CDR3 DNA reads TGTGCCAGCAGCTTAGCGGTAGGGGGGAGCTCCTACGAGCAGTACTTC.

The V gene is TRBV6-1, the J gene TRBJ2-7; 12 bases map to TRBD2. CDR1 and CDR2 from the germline V gene are MNHNS and SASEGT. The CDR3 contains 15 residues. The V segment lost 9 bases and the J segment 3 bases; nucleotides outside the gene matches: 9. CDR3 loop: CASLLGLAGNYEQYF. Here the CDR3 DNA reads TGTGCCAGTCTGCTCGGACTAGCGGGGAACTACGAGCAGTACTTC.

The genes are TRBV14 and TRBJ2-1; 9 nucleotides match TRBD2. Germline assignment: CDR1 SGHDN and CDR2 FVKESK. V dropped 1 base and J dropped 3; count of bases not matched to a gene: 4. This CDR3 contains 16 residues. CDR3 bases: TGTGCCAGCAGCCAAGGGACTAGCGCCTACTACAATGAGCAGTTCTTC. The encoded protein is CASSQGTSAYYNEQFF.

In DNA form, the CDR3 reads TGCGCCAGCGGCCCGGGACTAGCGGTCGAGCAGTTCTTC. Its translation is CASGPGLAVEQFF. This chain links TRBV10-2 with TRBJ2-1, with 11 bases matching TRBD2. This CDR3 has 13 residues. CDR1 is WSHSY, CDR2 SAAADI, per germline. The V and J ends lost 8 bases and 10 bases, in that order; junction bases with no gene match: 7.

The chain combines TRBV19 with TRBJ2-7, with D possibly TRBD1 on 6 matching bases. Trimming cost V 4 bases and J 4 bases, with 14 bases left between them. The V gene's germline CDR1 is LNHDA and CDR2 SQIVND (reference sequence). The CDR3 runs 14 residues. CDR3 nucleotides: TGTGCCAGTAGTACCCAACAGGGTTGGTACGAGCAGTACTTC. Translating it yields CASSTQQGWYEQYF.

The rearrangement links TRBV19 to TRBJ1-2, with D possibly TRBD1 on 5 matching bases. This CDR3 has 12 amino acids. Trimming cost V 10 bases and J 9 bases, with 18 bases left between them. Germline V lookup: CDR1 LNHDA, CDR2 SQIVND (reference sequence). CDR3 in DNA: TGTGCCACCTATGAGCCGGGACCCTGCTACACCTTC. As protein: CATYEPGPCYTF.

The chain recombines TRBV15 with TRBJ1-5; no clear D gene. The germline V gene encodes CDR1 LNHNV and CDR2 YYDKDF (reference sequence). The CDR3 consists of 14 residues. The germline V and J ends were trimmed by 8 bases and 4 bases, with 15 bases remaining between them. Written as DNA, the CDR3 is TGTGCCACCGCTGAGGAGACTAAGAATCAGCCCCAGCATTTT. Encoded protein: CATAEETKNQPQHF.

The rearrangement joins TRBV12-5 to TRBJ1-2, with 8 bases aligning to TRBD1. Germline V gene data show CDR1 as LGHNT and CDR2 as FRNRAP. Trimming cost V 1 base and J 3 bases; bases outside gene matches: 10. This CDR3 contains 17 residues. The CDR3 region has the DNA TGTGCTAGTGGTTTGGGGCAGGGGGCTATCTCGGACTATGGCTACACCTTC. This gives the protein CASGLGQGAISDYGYTF.

V is TRBV18 and J is TRBJ2-7; 7 bases match TRBD2. The CDR3 is made up of 12 amino acids. Trimming removed 8 bases from V and 1 base from J; junction bases left unmatched: 2. In germline, CDR1 is KGHSH, CDR2 LQKENI. The CDR3 reads CASGEGSYEQYF. The CDR3 DNA is TGTGCCAGCGGGGAGGGATCCTACGAGCAGTACTTC. The full variable domain, its missing parts supplied by reference TRBV18 and TRBJ2-7, is NAGVMQNPRHLVRRRGQEARLRCSPMKGHSHVYWYRQLPEEGLKFMVYLQKENIIDESGMPKERFSAEFPKEGPSILRIQQVVRGDSAAYFCASGEGSYEQYFGPGTRLTVT.

The chain employs TRBV7-3 and TRBJ2-1, with 12 bases that match TRBD2. Germline V lookup: CDR1 SGHTA, CDR2 FQGTGA. V lost 5 bases to trimming and J lost 8 bases; unmatched junction nucleotides: 10. The CDR3 totals 16 residues. The CDR3 here is CASSVLTSGSGYEQFF. CDR3 nucleotides: TGTGCCAGCAGCGTACTGACTAGCGGGAGTGGATATGAGCAGTTCTTC.

The chain recombines TRBV5-1 with TRBJ1-1; 8 bases fit TRBD1. There are 17 residues in the CDR3. Germline CDR1 is SGHRS and CDR2 is YFSETQ. Trimming removed 3 bases from V and 3 bases from J; junction bases left unmatched: 13. As DNA, the CDR3 is TGCGCCAGCAGCTCCCGGGGTCAGGGGGCTAGGGACACTGAAGCTTTCTTT. Amino acid sequence: CASSSRGQGARDTEAFF.

The V call is TRBV6-6, the J call TRBJ1-1; D gene ambiguous. V dropped 7 bases and J dropped 5 bases, with 17 bases sitting between them. The germline gives CDR1 MNHNY, CDR2 SVGAGI (reference sequence). The CDR3 sequence is 14 residues long. In nucleotides, the CDR3 is TGTGCCAGCATCTCTCCGGAGGAGGGAACTGAAGCTTTCTTT. Its protein product is CASISPEEGTEAFF.

The chain combines TRBV6-6 with TRBJ1-5; D gene uncertain. With 6 bases removed from V and 8 bases from J, the gap between germline ends came to 8 bases. The CDR3 is 11 residues long. Germline CDR1 and CDR2: MNHNY and SVGAGI (reference sequence). CDR3 sequence reads: CASSHKEPQHF. The DNA of the CDR3 is TGTGCCAGCAGCCACAAGGAGCCCCAGCATTTT.

This clone was observed a few times. The rearrangement links TRBV2 to TRBJ1-5; 9 nucleotides agree with TRBD1. Per germline, CDR1 SNHLY and CDR2 FYNNEI. The length of the CDR3 is 14 residues. Trimming removed 6 bases from V and 4 bases from J; junction bases left unmatched: 4. CDR3 sequence (DNA): TGTGCCAGCAGCCGGACAGGGGAAAATCAGCCCCAGCATTTT. As protein: CASSRTGENQPQHF.

The chain combines TRBV15 with TRBJ2-1; TRBD2 matches at 13 bases. V was clipped by 4 bases and J by 8 bases; unmatched bases: 8. The germline CDR1 and CDR2 sequences are LNHNV and YYDKDF (reference sequence). The CDR3 has 16 residues. The CDR3 nucleotides are TGTGCCACCAGCACCTCCGGGACTAGCGGGACATATGAGCAGTTCTTC. This translates into CATSTSGTSGTYEQFF.

The chain is built from TRBV30 and TRBJ2-4; 7 bases agree with TRBD2. The ends lost 0 bases at V and 1 base at J; junction bases unmatched: 18. This CDR3 comprises 20 residues. Germline V gives CDR1 GTSNPN, CDR2 SVGIG (reference sequence). Written as DNA, the CDR3 is TGTGCCTGGAGTGTACTGTCGCGGGAGTCCACCCCGTGGGCCAAAAACATTCAGTACTTC. Protein: CAWSVLSRESTPWAKNIQYF.